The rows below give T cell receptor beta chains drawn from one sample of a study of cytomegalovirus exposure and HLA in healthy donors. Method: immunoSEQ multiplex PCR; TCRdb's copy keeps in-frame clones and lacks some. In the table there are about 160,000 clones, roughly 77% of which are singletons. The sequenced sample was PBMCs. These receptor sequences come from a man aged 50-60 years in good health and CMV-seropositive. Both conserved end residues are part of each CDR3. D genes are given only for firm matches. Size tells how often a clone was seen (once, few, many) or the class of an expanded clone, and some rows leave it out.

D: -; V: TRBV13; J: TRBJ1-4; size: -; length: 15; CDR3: CASSHRQGSNEKLFF; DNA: TGTGCCAGCAGCCATAGGCAGGGTTCTAATGAAAAACTGTTTTTT
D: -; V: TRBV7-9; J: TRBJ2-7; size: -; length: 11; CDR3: CASSSRYEQYF; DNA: TGTGCCAGCAGCTCCCGCTACGAGCAGTACTTC
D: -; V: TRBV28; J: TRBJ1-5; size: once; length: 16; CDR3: CASSFYRLNGNQPQHF; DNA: TGTGCCAGCAGTTTTTATCGGTTGAACGGCAATCAGCCCCAGCATTTT
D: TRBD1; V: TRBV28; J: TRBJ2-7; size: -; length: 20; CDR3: CASRSASLKTLGQGSYEQYF; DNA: TGTGCCAGCAGATCCGCTAGTTTAAAAACCCTAGGACAGGGTTCCTACGAGCAGTACTTC
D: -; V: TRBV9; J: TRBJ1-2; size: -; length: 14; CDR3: CASSVEGHLYGYTF; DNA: TGTGCCAGCAGCGTAGAGGGACACCTTTATGGCTACACCTTC
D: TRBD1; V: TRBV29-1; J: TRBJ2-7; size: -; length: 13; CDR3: CSASGTGAYEQYF; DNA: TGCAGCGCCTCCGGGACAGGGGCCTACGAGCAGTACTTC
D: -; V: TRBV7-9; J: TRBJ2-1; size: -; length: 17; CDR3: CASSLVVERFSYNEQFF; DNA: TGTGCCAGCAGCTTAGTTGTGGAGCGGTTCTCCTACAATGAGCAGTTCTTC
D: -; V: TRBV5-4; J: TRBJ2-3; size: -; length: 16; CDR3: CASSLAASWGTDTQYF; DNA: TGTGCCAGCAGCTTGGCGGCTAGCTGGGGCACAGATACGCAGTATTTT
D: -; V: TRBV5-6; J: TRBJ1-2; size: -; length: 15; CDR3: CASSPGRPTNYGYTF; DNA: TGTGCCAGCAGCCCGGGGAGGCCTACTAACTATGGCTACACCTTC
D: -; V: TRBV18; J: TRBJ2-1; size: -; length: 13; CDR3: CASSPPGGNEQFF; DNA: TGTGCCAGCTCACCACCCGGCGGCAATGAGCAGTTCTTC
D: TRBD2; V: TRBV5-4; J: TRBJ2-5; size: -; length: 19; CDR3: CASSLDRTSGGPRRETQYF; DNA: TGTGCCAGCAGCTTGGACCGGACTAGCGGGGGCCCTCGCCGGGAGACCCAGTACTTC
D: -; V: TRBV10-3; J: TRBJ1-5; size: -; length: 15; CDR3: CAISGFGLAGQPQHF; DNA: TGTGCCATCAGCGGATTCGGCCTCGCGGGTCAGCCCCAGCATTTT
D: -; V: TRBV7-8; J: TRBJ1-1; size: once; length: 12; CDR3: CARRTVNTEAFF; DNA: TGTGCCAGAAGGACAGTGAACACTGAAGCTTTCTTT
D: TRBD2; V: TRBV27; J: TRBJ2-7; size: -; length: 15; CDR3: CASSLTSGGGYEQYF; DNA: TGTGCCAGCAGTTTGACCAGCGGGGGAGGGTACGAGCAGTACTTC
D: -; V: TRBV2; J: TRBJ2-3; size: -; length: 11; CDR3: CASSVRDTQYF; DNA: TGTGCCAGCAGCGTCCGAGATACGCAGTATTTT
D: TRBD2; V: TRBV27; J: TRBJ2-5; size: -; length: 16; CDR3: CASSLSSSGPQETQYF; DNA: TGTGCCAGCAGTTTATCGTCTAGCGGACCTCAAGAGACCCAGTACTTC
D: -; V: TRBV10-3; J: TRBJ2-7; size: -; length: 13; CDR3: CAISDHSPYEQYF; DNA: TGTGCCATCAGTGACCATTCCCCCTACGAGCAGTACTTC
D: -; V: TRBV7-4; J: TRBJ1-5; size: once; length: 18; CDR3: CASSLMVGHVDSNQPQHF; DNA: TGTGCCAGCAGCTTAATGGTGGGACATGTAGATAGCAATCAGCCCCAGCATTTT
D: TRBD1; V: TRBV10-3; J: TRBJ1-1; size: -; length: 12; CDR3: CAITGQGSEAFF; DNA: TGTGCCATCACCGGACAGGGCTCTGAAGCTTTCTTT
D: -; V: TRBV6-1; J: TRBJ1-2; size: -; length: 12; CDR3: CASSRGSYGYTF; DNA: TGTGCCAGCAGTAGGGGCTCCTATGGCTACACCTTC
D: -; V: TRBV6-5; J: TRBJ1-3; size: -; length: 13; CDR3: CASRTVSGNTIYF; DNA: TGTGCCAGCAGAACGGTCTCTGGAAACACCATATATTTT
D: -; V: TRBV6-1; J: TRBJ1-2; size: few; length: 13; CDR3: CASSEGRVGGYTF; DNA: TGTGCCAGCAGTGAGGGCAGGGTTGGAGGCTACACCTTC
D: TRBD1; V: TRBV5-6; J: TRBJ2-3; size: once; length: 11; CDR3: CASSRGQGAYF; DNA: TGTGCCAGCAGCCGAGGACAGGGAGCGTATTTT
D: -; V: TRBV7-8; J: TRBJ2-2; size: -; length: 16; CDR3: CASSGRAGAGTGELFF; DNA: TGTGCCAGCAGCGGGAGGGCGGGGGCGGGCACCGGGGAGCTGTTTTTT
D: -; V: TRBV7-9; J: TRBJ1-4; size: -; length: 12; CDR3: CASSSRNEKLFF; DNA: TGTGCCAGCAGCTCCCGGAATGAAAAACTGTTTTTT
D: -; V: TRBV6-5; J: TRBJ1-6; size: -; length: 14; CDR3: CASSEGAKGSPLHF; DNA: TGTGCCAGCAGTGAGGGCGCAAAAGGTTCACCCCTCCACTTT
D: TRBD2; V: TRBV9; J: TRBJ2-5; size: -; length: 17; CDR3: CASSADTSGGSQETQYF; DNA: TGTGCCAGCAGCGCCGACACTAGCGGGGGATCCCAAGAGACCCAGTACTTC
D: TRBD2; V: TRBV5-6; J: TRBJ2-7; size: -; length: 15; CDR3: CASSPLAGGSYEQYF; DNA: TGTGCCAGCAGCCCTCTAGCGGGGGGCTCCTACGAGCAGTACTTC
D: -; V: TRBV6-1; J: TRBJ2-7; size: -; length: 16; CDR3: CASSEASGTPSYEQYF; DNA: TGTGCCAGCAGTGAAGCGTCAGGGACACCCTCCTACGAGCAGTACTTC
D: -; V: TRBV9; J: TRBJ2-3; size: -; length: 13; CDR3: CASGGTSTDTQYF; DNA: TGTGCCAGCGGAGGAACTAGCACAGATACGCAGTATTTT
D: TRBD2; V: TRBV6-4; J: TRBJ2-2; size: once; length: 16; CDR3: CASSERLAGNTGELFF; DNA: TGTGCCAGCAGTGAGAGACTAGCGGGTAACACCGGGGAGCTGTTTTTT